A single sample gave rise to the 28 T cell receptor beta chains below, sequenced in a study of spatial heterogeneity in lung cancer. Study results and caveats: For expanded intratumoral alpha and beta TCRs, counts tracked tumor mutation counts.

The sample's time point: sample taken at primary tumor resection. Each CDR3 protein is one row after TCRdb ran MiXCR on the 5' RACE reads. The sample lists thousands of distinct CDR3 sequences; 13% to 15% were seen once. No antigen is known for these receptors. Here the sequenced sample was lung tumor tissue, taken at surgery. All receptors come from a male donor with early-stage non-small cell lung cancer.

This clonotype came up many times. This beta chain is an unintended read in a library built for alpha chains; its size means little. The rearrangement joins TRBV12-3 or TRBV12-4 to TRBJ2-1, with a tentative D call TRBD1 (6 bases). The ends were cut back, 3 bases at V and 0 bases at J, with 9 bases in the middle. This CDR3 is 15 amino acids long. The CDR3 here is CASSFGTPSYNEQFF. The CDR3 coding sequence is TGTGCCAGCAGTTTCGGGACACCCTCCTACAATGAGCAGTTCTTC.

This clonotype has just one count. This beta chain represents an off-target read in a library built for alpha chains; its size is of limited meaning. The rearrangement uses TRBV5-6 and TRBJ1-5; D not resolved. The ends were cut back, 4 bases at V and 5 bases at J, with 7 bases in the middle. Per germline, CDR1 SGHDT and CDR2 YYEEEE. CDR3 length: 12 amino acids. CDR3 sequence: CASSRTYQPQHF. The CDR3 coding sequence is TGTGCCAGCAGCCGGACTTATCAGCCCCAGCATTTT.

This clonotype was counted ten times or more. This beta chain is an unintended read in a library built for alpha chains; its size means little. The CDR3 DNA reads as TGCGCCAGCAGCCGACAGCTGAACACTGAAGCTTTCTTT. Its protein is CASSRQLNTEAFF. The chain links TRBV4-3 to TRBJ1-1; D might be TRBD1 (5 bases). Germline CDR1 and CDR2: LGHNA and YSLEER. With 4 bases removed from V and 0 bases from J, the gap between germline ends came to 6 bases. This CDR3 is built from 13 residues.

This clonotype was counted at least ten times. In a library made to pick up alpha chains, this beta chain is a stray read with a size that means little. The chain links TRBV6-2 or TRBV6-3 to TRBJ2-4; unclear D gene. Deletions cut 4 bases from V and 0 bases from J, with 10 bases between. The CDR3 is 15 amino acids. CDR1 is MNHEY and CDR2 is SVGEGT in the germline V gene. The CDR3 nucleotides are TGTGCCAGCAGTTCCGTGGGGTTAGCCAAAAACATTCAGTACTTC. It is translated as CASSSVGLAKNIQYF.

This clonotype was counted many times. This beta chain is a stray sequence in a library constructed for alpha chains; its clone size is not meaningful. The V gene is TRBV18, the J gene TRBJ1-5; 7 bases agree with TRBD1. Germline CDR1 KGHSH, CDR2 LQKENI. The V gene end was trimmed by 3 bases and the J gene end by 2 bases; junction bases not matched to a gene: 1. This CDR3 region has 14 residues. This CDR3 is CASSPGTGNQPQHF. The DNA for the CDR3 is TGTGCCAGCTCACCCGGGACAGGCAATCAGCCCCAGCATTTT. Full variable domain (remainder filled in from reference TRBV18 and TRBJ1-5): NAGVMQNPRHLVRRRGQEARLRCSPMKGHSHVYWYRQLPEEGLKFMVYLQKENIIDESGMPKERFSAEFPKEGPSILRIQQVVRGDSAAYFCASSPGTGNQPQHFGDGTRLSIL.

This clonotype was detected ten times or more. The library was prepared for alpha chains; this beta chain is a stray read, so its frequency means little. The chain joins TRBV7-2 to TRBJ2-3, with 8 nucleotides matching TRBD2. Germline-derived CDR1 and CDR2 are SGHTA and FQGNSA. The V segment lost 4 bases and the J segment 11 bases; nucleotides outside the gene matches: 8. The CDR3 is 13 amino acids. CDR3 loop: CASSSTGLGLQYF. As DNA, the CDR3 is TGTGCCAGCAGCTCCACGGGACTAGGCCTGCAGTATTTT. The complete variable domain, with remaining parts taken from reference TRBV7-2 and TRBJ2-3, reads GAGVSQSPSNKVTEKGKDVELRCDPISGHTALYWYRQSLGQGLEFLIYFQGNSAPDKSGLPSDRFSAERTGGSVSTLTIQRTQQEDSAVYLCASSSTGLGLQYFGPGTRLTVL.

A few counts support this clonotype. A library made for alpha chains picked up this beta chain off target, so its size means little. The V gene is TRBV3-1, the J gene TRBJ2-7; possibly TRBD2 for D (6 bases). Germline V CDR1 and CDR2: LGHDT, YNNKEL (reference sequence). The CDR3 totals 13 residues. CDR3 DNA sequence: TGTGCTGCGGGCGGGGCTAGTTTCTACGAGCAGTACTTC. It translates to CAAGGASFYEQYF.

This clonotype was found many times. Since the library was made to target alpha chains, this beta chain is a stray read and its abundance is not meaningful. The chain joins TRBV18 to TRBJ2-5; D perhaps matches TRBD1 (6 bases). The CDR3 sequence is 13 residues long. Trimming removed 2 bases at V and 5 bases at J, with 9 bases between. Germline V gene sequence: CDR1 KGHSH, CDR2 LQKENI. The CDR3 reads CASSPKQGETQYF. Written as DNA, the CDR3 is TGTGCCAGCTCACCAAAACAGGGTGAGACCCAGTACTTC.

This clonotype was observed at least ten times. This beta chain is an off-target read within a library intended for alpha chains, so its frequency means little. This chain's CDR3 is CSVDPQGDAGNAFF. DNA of the CDR3: TGCAGCGTCGACCCTCAGGGGGACGCTGGAAATGCTTTCTTT. V and J are TRBV29-1 and TRBJ1-1, with 7 bases matching TRBD1. The CDR3 has 14 residues. V dropped 6 bases and J dropped 11; count of bases not matched to a gene: 18. The germline V gene encodes CDR1 SQVTM and CDR2 ANQGSEA.

About this clonotype itself: The size of this beta chain means little, since it is a stray read in a library made for alpha chains. The chain joins TRBV6-1 to TRBJ1-5; D is uncertain. Germline V gene sequence: CDR1 MNHNS, CDR2 SASEGT. The CDR3 has 17 amino acids. Trimming took 2 bases from V and 3 from J, leaving 17 bases between them. CDR3 in DNA: TGTGCCAGCAGTGAATTCTTAGGGAACCTAGCCAATCAGCCCCAGCATTTT. The encoded protein is CASSEFLGNLANQPQHF.

This clonotype was seen many times. As an off-target read in a library built for alpha chains, this beta chain has a frequency of little significance. V and J are TRBV4-2 and TRBJ2-2; the match to TRBD1 covers 7 bases. The CDR3 runs 16 residues. The trim removed 0 bases at V and 5 bases at J, leaving 6 bases unmatched. The germline gives CDR1 LGHNA, CDR2 YNFKEQ. CDR3 region: CASSQDVGGETGELFF. The DNA of the CDR3 is TGTGCCAGCAGCCAAGATGTAGGGGGCGAGACCGGGGAGCTGTTTTTT.

This clonotype was detected many times. This beta chain is an off-target read within a library intended for alpha chains, so its frequency means little. The chain combines TRBV11-2 with TRBJ1-4; D gene ambiguous. Germline V CDR1 and CDR2: SGHAT, FQNNGV. This CDR3 is 15 amino acids long. The ends were cut back, 2 bases at V and 2 bases at J, with 9 bases in the middle. Here the CDR3 reads CASSLSSSTNEKLFF. The CDR3 nucleotides are TGTGCCAGCAGCTTATCTTCTTCGACTAATGAAAAACTGTTTTTT.

The sample holds many counts of this clonotype. Being off target in a library aimed at alpha chains, this beta chain has a size of little meaning. The CDR3 nucleotides are TGCAGCGTTGAAGTGGTCCAATGGGGGGAGGTTCGCGAGCAGTACTTC. Translated: CSVEVVQWGEVREQYF. The chain links TRBV29-1 to TRBJ2-7, with D possibly being TRBD2 (6 bases). Germline V gene sequence: CDR1 SQVTM, CDR2 ANQGSEA. The CDR3 covers 16 residues. Trimming pared 1 base from V and 6 bases from J, leaving 22 bases between.

Ten or more counts support this clonotype. Because the library targeted alpha chains, this beta chain is an off-target read whose size means little. The chain employs TRBV28 and TRBJ1-1; tentatively, D is TRBD1 (5 bases). V lost 5 bases and J 5 bases, leaving 9 bases between the germline ends. Per the germline V gene, CDR1 is MDHEN and CDR2 is SYDVKM. The CDR3 length is 12 residues. The CDR3 nucleotides are TGTGCCAGCAGTCGGGGGGGTACTGAAGCTTTCTTT. Protein sequence: CASSRGGTEAFF.

This clonotype was observed at least ten times. Being off target in a library aimed at alpha chains, this beta chain has a size of little meaning. J is TRBJ1-1 and V is TRBV20-1, with D unclear. The CDR3 length is 13 residues. Looked up from germline, CDR1 is DFQATT and CDR2 is SNEGSKA (reference sequence). The ends were cut back, 3 bases at V and 5 bases at J, with 13 bases in the middle. The CDR3 bases are TGCAGTGCTAGTACAATGGTCAATACTGAAGCTTTCTTT. Its protein is CSASTMVNTEAFF.

This clonotype appeared many times. This beta chain is off target for a library built for alpha chains, so its abundance means little. The CDR3 is CASSFQGASGDTQYF. CDR3 nucleotide sequence: TGCGCCAGCAGCTTTCAGGGGGCGAGTGGAGATACGCAGTATTTT. The chain employs TRBV5-1 and TRBJ2-3; 8 bases are a match to TRBD1. The V and J ends lost 2 bases and 5 bases, in that order; junction bases with no gene match: 7. The length of the CDR3 is 15 residues. CDR1 and CDR2 (germline): SGHRS, YFSETQ.

This clonotype was counted ten times or more. Within a library made for alpha chains, this beta chain is off target, and its count is uninformative. V gene TRBV20-1 combines with J gene TRBJ1-1; a possible D gene is TRBD1 (6 bases). In germline, CDR1 is DFQATT, CDR2 SNEGSKA (reference sequence). Between the trimmed V and J ends, which lost 5 bases and 2 bases, there was a span of 21 bases. The CDR3 spans 16 residues. The CDR3 here is CSAFGAHTGPNTEAFF. The CDR3 DNA sequence: TGCAGTGCTTTTGGCGCTCATACAGGGCCAAACACTGAAGCTTTCTTT.

There are many counts of this clonotype. The library was designed around alpha chains, so this beta chain is a stray read whose abundance carries little weight. This chain joins TRBV4-1 and TRBJ1-5; D ambiguous. V dropped 2 bases and J dropped 5 bases, with 13 bases sitting between them. From germline, CDR1 is MGHRA and CDR2 YSYEKL. There are 15 residues in the CDR3. CDR3 in amino acids: CASSQSFRFDQPQHF. The CDR3 DNA sequence: TGCGCCAGCAGCCAATCATTCAGATTCGATCAGCCCCAGCATTTT.

This clonotype appeared many times. Since it is a stray read in a library aimed at alpha chains, this beta chain has a size that is not meaningful. The chain employs TRBV9 and TRBJ2-5; 14 nucleotides align to TRBD2. Trimming cost V 3 bases and J 4 bases; bases outside gene matches: 8. Germline V gives CDR1 SGDLS, CDR2 YYNGEE. This CDR3 has 17 amino acids. The CDR3 region has the DNA TGTGCCAGCAGCGCAGGGGGACTAGCGGGAGTAGGAGAGACCCAGTACTTC. Protein product: CASSAGGLAGVGETQYF.

This clonotype is a singleton in its sample. This beta chain represents an off-target read in a library built for alpha chains; its size is of limited meaning. The chain carries TRBV6-5 and TRBJ2-7; 10 positions agree with TRBD2. The germline V gene encodes CDR1 MNHEY and CDR2 SVGAGI. This CDR3 has 17 amino acids. The V and J ends lost 2 bases and 4 bases, in that order; junction bases with no gene match: 11. CDR3 sequence (DNA): TGTGCCAGCAGTTACGGACTAGCGGACCAAGGCCAATACGAGCAGTACTTC. The encoded protein is CASSYGLADQGQYEQYF.

This clonotype was detected ten times or more. The library was designed around alpha chains, so this beta chain is a stray read whose abundance carries little weight. The chain combines TRBV6-5 with TRBJ2-1; 9 nucleotides align to TRBD1. The junction had 1 base not matched to a gene; V was cut back by 6 bases and J by 4 bases. The CDR3 runs to 13 residues. Germline CDR1 is MNHEY and CDR2 is SVGAGI. Written as DNA, the CDR3 is TGTGCCAGCAGGGGGACAGGGTACAATGAGCAGTTCTTC. Amino acid sequence: CASRGTGYNEQFF.

This clonotype showed up many times. A library prepared for alpha chains yielded this beta chain as an off-target read; its size is of little meaning. The V gene is TRBV2, the J gene TRBJ1-1; the match to TRBD1 covers 10 bases. CDR1 and CDR2 from the germline V gene are SNHLY and FYNNEI. Trimming cost V 6 bases and J 1 base; bases outside gene matches: 14. The CDR3 extends over 18 amino acids. CDR3 DNA sequence: TGTGCCAGCAGCGGGAGTCCGGGGACAGGGGTTGGGAACACTGAAGCTTTCTTT. Translating it yields CASSGSPGTGVGNTEAFF.

The table lists this clonotype with many counts. Since it is a stray read in a library aimed at alpha chains, this beta chain has a size that is not meaningful. The V and J genes are TRBV20-1 and TRBJ2-2, with 8 bases that match TRBD1. The germline gives CDR1 DFQATT, CDR2 SNEGSKA (reference sequence). The junction had 7 bases not matched to a gene; V was cut back by 6 bases and J by 4 bases. The CDR3 is 14 residues long. CDR3 DNA: TGCAGTGCCATTTCACAGGGGGTCACCGGGGAGCTGTTTTTT. This codes for CSAISQGVTGELFF.

This clonotype rates as medium-sized. This beta chain slipped into a library made for alpha chains as a stray read, so its size is not meaningful. The chain links TRBV10-3 to TRBJ2-1, with 9 bases aligning to TRBD2. Trimming at V came to 0 bases and at J to 5 bases, leaving 8 bases not matched to a gene. There are 17 residues in the CDR3. Germline assignment: CDR1 ENHRY and CDR2 SYGVKD. CDR3 sequence reads: CAISESRASGDNNEQFF. The DNA for the CDR3 is TGTGCCATCAGTGAGTCCCGCGCTAGCGGGGATAACAATGAGCAGTTCTTC.

This clonotype was seen repeatedly, ten times or more. The library was prepared for alpha chains; this beta chain is a stray read, so its frequency means little. V usage is TRBV18 and J usage is TRBJ2-4, with no clear D. V lost 2 bases and J 0 bases, leaving 11 bases between the germline ends. The CDR3 is 16 residues long. Germline V gives CDR1 KGHSH, CDR2 LQKENI. The CDR3 is CASSPFFKLAKNIQYF. CDR3 DNA: TGTGCCAGCTCACCATTTTTTAAGTTAGCCAAAAACATTCAGTACTTC.

Regarding this clonotype: This beta chain was picked up by a library intended for alpha chains and is off target, so its count carries little meaning. This chain links TRBV18 with TRBJ2-1; 9 bases fit TRBD2. Germline lookup yields CDR1 KGHSH and CDR2 LQKENI. V gave up 0 bases and J gave up 5 bases; unmatched junction bases: 5. CDR3 length: 16 residues. CDR3 sequence reads: CASSPPPLAGNNEQFF. The DNA for the CDR3 is TGTGCCAGCTCACCACCACCTCTAGCGGGGAACAATGAGCAGTTCTTC.

A word on this clonotype: This beta chain came through as a stray read in a library set up for alpha chains, and its size says little. This chain joins TRBV20-1 and TRBJ1-1, with unresolved D. V dropped 3 bases and J dropped 2 bases, with 7 bases sitting between them. CDR3 size: 12 residues. Germline loops: CDR1 DFQATT, CDR2 SNEGSKA (reference sequence). The DNA for the CDR3 is TGCAGTGCTAGTTCCAGTAACACTGAAGCTTTCTTT. Its protein product is CSASSSNTEAFF.

There are many counts of this clonotype. As an off-target read in a library built for alpha chains, this beta chain has a frequency of little significance. The chain recombines TRBV7-2 with TRBJ2-3; weak D call: TRBD2 (5 bases). This CDR3 has 15 residues. Germline V gives CDR1 SGHTA, CDR2 FQGNSA. With 4 bases removed from V and 0 bases from J, the gap between germline ends came to 11 bases. CDR3 coding DNA: TGTGCCAGCAGCTCAGAGCGGCGTAGCACAGATACGCAGTATTTT. It yields the protein CASSSERRSTDTQYF.